The present entry profiles one T cell receptor (beta chain) with its context. This sample is part of a study of T cell responses to AZD1222 COVID-19 vaccine. TCRdb's copy holds only in-frame clones and misses some; the assay was immunoSEQ multiplex PCR. This table lists under 150,000 clones. Sequencing was performed on peripheral blood. The receptor's source is an adult in good health.

CDR3 in amino acids: CASSSRTGLSLLRRTDTQYF. In DNA, the CDR3 is TGTGCCAGCTCATCTAGGACGGGCCTGAGCCTCCTGCGGCGGACAGATACGCAGTATTTT. The rearrangement joins TRBV18 to TRBJ2-3; D is ambiguous. The germline V gene encodes CDR1 KGHSH and CDR2 LQKENI. There are 20 residues in the CDR3. The germline V and J ends were trimmed by 5 bases and 3 bases, with 30 bases remaining between them.